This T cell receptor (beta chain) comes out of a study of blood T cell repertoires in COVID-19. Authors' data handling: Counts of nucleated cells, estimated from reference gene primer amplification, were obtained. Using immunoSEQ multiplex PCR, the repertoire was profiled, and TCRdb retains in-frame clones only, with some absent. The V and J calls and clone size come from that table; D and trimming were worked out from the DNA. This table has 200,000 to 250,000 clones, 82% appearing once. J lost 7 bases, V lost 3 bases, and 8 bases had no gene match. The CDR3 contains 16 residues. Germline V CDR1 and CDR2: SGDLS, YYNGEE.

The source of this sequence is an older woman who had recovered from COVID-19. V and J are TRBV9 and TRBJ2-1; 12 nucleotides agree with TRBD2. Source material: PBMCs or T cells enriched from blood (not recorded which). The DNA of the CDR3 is TGTGCCAGCAGCGGAATCCTAGCGGGAGGGAGTAATGAGCAGTTCTTC. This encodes CASSGILAGGSNEQFF.